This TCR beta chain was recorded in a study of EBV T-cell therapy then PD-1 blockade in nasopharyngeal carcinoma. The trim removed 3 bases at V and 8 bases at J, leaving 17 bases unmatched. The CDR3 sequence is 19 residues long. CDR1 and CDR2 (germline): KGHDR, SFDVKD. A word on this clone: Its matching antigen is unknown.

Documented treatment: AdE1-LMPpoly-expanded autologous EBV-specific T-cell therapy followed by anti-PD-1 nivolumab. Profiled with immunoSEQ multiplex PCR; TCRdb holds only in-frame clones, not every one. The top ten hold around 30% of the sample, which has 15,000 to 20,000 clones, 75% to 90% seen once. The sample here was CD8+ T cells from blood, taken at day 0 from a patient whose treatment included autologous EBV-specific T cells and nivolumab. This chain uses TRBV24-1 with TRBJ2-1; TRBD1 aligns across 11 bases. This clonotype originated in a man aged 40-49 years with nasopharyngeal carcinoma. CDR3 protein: CATSDHLADRDRGFDEQFF. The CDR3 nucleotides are TGTGCCACCAGTGATCATCTGGCGGACCGGGACAGGGGGTTTGATGAGCAGTTCTTC.